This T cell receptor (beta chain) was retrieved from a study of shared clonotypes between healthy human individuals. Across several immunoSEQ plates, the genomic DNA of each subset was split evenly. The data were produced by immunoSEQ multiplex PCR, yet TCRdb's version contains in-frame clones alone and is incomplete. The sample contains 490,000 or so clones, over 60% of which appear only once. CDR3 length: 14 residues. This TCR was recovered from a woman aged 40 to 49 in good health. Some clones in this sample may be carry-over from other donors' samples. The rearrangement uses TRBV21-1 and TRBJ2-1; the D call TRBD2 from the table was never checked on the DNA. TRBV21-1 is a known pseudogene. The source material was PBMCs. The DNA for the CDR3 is TGTGCCAGCAGCAACTGGCCGGGTCACAATGAGCAGTTCTTC. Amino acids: CASSNWPGHNEQFF.